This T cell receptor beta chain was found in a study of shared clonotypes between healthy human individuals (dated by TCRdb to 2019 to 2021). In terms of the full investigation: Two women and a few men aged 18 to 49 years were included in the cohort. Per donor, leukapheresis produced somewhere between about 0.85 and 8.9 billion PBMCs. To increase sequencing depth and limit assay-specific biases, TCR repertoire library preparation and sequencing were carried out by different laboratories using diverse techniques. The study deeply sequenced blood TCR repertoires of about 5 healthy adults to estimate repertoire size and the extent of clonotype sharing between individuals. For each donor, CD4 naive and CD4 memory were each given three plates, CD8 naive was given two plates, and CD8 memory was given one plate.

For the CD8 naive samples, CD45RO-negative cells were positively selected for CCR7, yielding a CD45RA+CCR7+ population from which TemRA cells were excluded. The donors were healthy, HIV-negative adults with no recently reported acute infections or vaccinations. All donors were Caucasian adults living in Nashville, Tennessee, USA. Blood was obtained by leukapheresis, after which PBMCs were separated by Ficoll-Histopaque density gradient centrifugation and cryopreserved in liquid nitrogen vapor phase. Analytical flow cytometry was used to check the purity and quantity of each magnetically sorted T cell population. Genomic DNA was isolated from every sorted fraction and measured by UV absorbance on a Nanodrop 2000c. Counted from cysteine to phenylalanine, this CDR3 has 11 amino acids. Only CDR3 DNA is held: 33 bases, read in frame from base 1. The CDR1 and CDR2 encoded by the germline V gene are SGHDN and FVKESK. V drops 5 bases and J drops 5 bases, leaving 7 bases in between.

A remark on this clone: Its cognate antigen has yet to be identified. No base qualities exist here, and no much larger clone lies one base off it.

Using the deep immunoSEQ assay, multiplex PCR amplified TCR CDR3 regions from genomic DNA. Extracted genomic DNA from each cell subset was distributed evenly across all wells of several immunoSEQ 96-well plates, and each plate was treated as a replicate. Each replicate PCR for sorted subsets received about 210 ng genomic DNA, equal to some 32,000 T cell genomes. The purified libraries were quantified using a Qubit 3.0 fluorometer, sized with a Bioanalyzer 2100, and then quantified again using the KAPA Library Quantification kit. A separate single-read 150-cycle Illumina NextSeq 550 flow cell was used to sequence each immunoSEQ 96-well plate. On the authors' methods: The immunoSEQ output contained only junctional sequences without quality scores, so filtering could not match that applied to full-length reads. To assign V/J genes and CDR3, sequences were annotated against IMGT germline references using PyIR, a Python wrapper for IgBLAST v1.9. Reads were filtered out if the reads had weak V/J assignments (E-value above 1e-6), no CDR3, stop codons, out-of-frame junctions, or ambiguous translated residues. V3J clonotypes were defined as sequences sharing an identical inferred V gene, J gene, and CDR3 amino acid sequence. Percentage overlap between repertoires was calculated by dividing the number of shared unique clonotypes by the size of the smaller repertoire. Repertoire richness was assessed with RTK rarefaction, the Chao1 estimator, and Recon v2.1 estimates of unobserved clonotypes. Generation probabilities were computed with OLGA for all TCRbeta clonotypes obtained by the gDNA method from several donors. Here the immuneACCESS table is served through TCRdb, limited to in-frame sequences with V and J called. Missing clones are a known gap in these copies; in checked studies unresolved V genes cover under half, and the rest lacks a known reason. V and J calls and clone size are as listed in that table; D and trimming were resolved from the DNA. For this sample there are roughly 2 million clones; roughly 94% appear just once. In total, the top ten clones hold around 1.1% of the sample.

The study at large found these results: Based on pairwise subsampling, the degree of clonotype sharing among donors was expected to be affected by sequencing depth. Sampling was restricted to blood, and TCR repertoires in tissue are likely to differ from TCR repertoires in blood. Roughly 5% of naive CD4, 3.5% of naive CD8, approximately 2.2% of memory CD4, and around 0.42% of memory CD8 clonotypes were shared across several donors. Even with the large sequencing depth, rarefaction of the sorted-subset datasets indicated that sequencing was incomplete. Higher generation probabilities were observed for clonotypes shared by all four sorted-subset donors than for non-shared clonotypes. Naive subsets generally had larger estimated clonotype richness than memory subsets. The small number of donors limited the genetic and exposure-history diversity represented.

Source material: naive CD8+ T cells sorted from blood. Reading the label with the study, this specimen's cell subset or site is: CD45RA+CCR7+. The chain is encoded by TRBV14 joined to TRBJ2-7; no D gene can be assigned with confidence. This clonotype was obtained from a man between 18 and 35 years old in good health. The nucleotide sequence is TGTGCCAGCAGCGTAGGCAACGAGCAGTACTTC. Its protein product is CASSVGNEQYF.